This TCR beta chain was found in a study of early T cells in non-severe SARS-CoV-2 infection. This CDR3 region has 15 residues. With V trimmed by 5 bases and J by 5 bases, 9 bases remained unmatched. Germline V lookup: CDR1 MDHEN, CDR2 SYDVKM. This clonotype was seen repeatedly, ten times or more. Attachment of unique molecular identifiers was made to individual cDNA molecules. TCRdb used MiXCR to reprocess the 5' RACE reads, holding one entry per CDR3 protein. This table has some 80,000 distinct CDR3 sequences, about 12% appearing once. The chain recombines TRBV28 with TRBJ2-1; 7 nucleotides line up with TRBD1. This TCR was recovered from an adult who was a healthcare worker with PCR-confirmed SARS-CoV-2 infection or an uninfected control (not recorded which). Sequencing input: whole blood. The CDR3 loop is CASSPTGTVNNEQFF. CDR3 nucleotides: TGTGCCAGCAGTCCCACCGGGACAGTCAACAATGAGCAGTTCTTC.